This TCR beta chain is from a study of blood T cell repertoires in COVID-19. Clones were sequenced by immunoSEQ multiplex PCR, and TCRdb holds only the in-frame ones, with some missing. The sample lists over 35,000 clones, 90% occurring once. The V and J ends lost 5 bases and 4 bases respectively, with 17 bases between them. Germline V gene sequence: CDR1 SGHTA, CDR2 FQGTGA. The CDR3 consists of 15 residues. Sequencing was performed on peripheral blood. This receptor was identified in a man between 65 and 79 years old with active COVID-19. This chain uses TRBV7-3 with TRBJ2-5; D is possibly TRBD1 (6 bases). CDR3 amino acids: CASSLQPGHLETQYF. CDR3 nucleotide sequence: TGTGCCAGCAGCCTTCAGCCGGGACACCTAGAGACCCAGTACTTC.